This T cell receptor beta chain was identified during a study of response to subunit inactivated influenza vaccine. TCRdb used MiXCR to reprocess the RT-PCR reads, holding one entry per CDR3 protein. The data contain more than 400,000 distinct CDR3 sequences, roughly 7.9% of them singletons. Overall study findings and caveats: Each seasonal influenza vaccination recruits few new T cells, the authors suggested.

This clonotype turned up a few times. The antigen remains unidentified. V was clipped by 7 bases and J by 11 bases; unmatched bases: 12. Germline CDR1 reads SGHTS; CDR2 reads YDEGEE. The CDR3 is 13 amino acids. The sequence came from a man in his fifties or sixties who received an inactivated influenza vaccine. The rearrangement joins TRBV5-8 to TRBJ2-1, with 7 bases aligning to TRBD1. The material was PBMCs from blood, obtained around 25 months after vaccination. CDR3 amino acids: CASGPVWGQKQFF. CDR3 coding DNA: TGTGCCAGCGGGCCGGTCTGGGGACAGAAGCAGTTCTTC.